The rows below give T cell receptor beta chains drawn from one sample of a study of blood T cell repertoires in COVID-19. Data came from immunoSEQ multiplex PCR; TCRdb stores just in-frame clones and leaves some out. The sample lists 57,000 or so clones; approximately 86% were seen once. The specimen sequenced was peripheral blood. The origin of the receptors is a human donor in a cohort sampled during active COVID-19. The CDR3 runs from the conserved cysteine through the conserved F or W.

>TRBV7-2|TRBJ1-1
CASSYNRGGEAFF
>TRBV15|TRBJ1-1
CATSRRQGYSAEAFF
>TRBV5-1|TRBJ2-1
CASTPSVSSYNEQFF
>TRBV27|TRBJ2-6
CASSPRTGAGANVLTF
>TRBV27|TRBJ2-5
CASRYKGSGSASETQYF
>TRBV12-3/TRBV12-4|TRBJ2-1
CASTGGVMQFF
>TRBV18|TRBJ2-1
CASSPRRSSYNEQFF
>TRBV28|TRBJ2-7
CASTRTPAYEQYF
>TRBV6-1|TRBJ1-4
CASSEEANRGSREKLFF
>TRBV25-1|TRBJ1-2
CASRKSGQGFYGYTF
>TRBV29-1|TRBJ2-7
CSVGRDSLSYEQYF
>TRBV5-1|TRBJ2-1
CASSPEGQGWNEQFF
>TRBV5-1|TRBJ1-1
CASSRTGVNTEAFF
>TRBV5-1|TRBJ2-2
CASSLARGGNTGELFF
>TRBV11-2|TRBJ2-1
CASSLARIYEQFF
>TRBV11-3|TRBJ2-5
CASGQETQYF
>TRBV27|TRBJ2-2
CASSFRSLTGDGELFF